Below, one T cell receptor (beta chain) is given with its context. Other nucleotide sequences from this sample produce the same CDR3. The data were taken from a study of blood T cell repertoires in COVID-19. Overall study context: Italy, Spain and the United States were the sources of the convalescent and acute COVID-19 samples.

The protocol was immunoSEQ multiplex PCR, while the TCRdb copy is restricted to in-frame clones and leaves out a portion. The sample shows 300,000 or so clones, about 93% of them seen only once. Clinical history reported by participants formed the basis on which cohorts were assigned. Germline V gene sequence: CDR1 LNHDA, CDR2 SQIVND (reference sequence). V trimming: 3 bases; J trimming: 3 bases; junction bases outside the gene matches: 4. The CDR3 is made up of 15 amino acids. The clonotype was recovered from a woman under 40 who had recovered from COVID-19. The chain couples TRBV19 to TRBJ2-3, with TRBD2 matching over 9 bases. The sample was PBMCs or T cells enriched from blood (not recorded which). CDR3 residues: CASSIGLAGTDTQYF. The CDR3 DNA follows: TGTGCCAGTAGTATTGGTCTAGCGGGGACAGATACGCAGTATTTT.